One and the same sample provided the 8 T cell receptor beta chains below, sequenced in a study of T cell responses to AZD1222 COVID-19 vaccine. Repertoires were generated with immunoSEQ multiplex PCR, while TCRdb's copy carries only in-frame clones and drops some. Here the sample spans 250,000 or so clones, 90% to 95% being singletons. The sample in question was peripheral blood, obtained on day 0 of AZD1222 vaccination. Receptors were obtained from an adult in good health.

The chain has TRBV9 and TRBJ1-5; D uncertain. The CDR3 spans 15 residues. Trimming removed 4 bases from V and 3 bases from J, with 14 bases in between. Germline lookup yields CDR1 SGDLS and CDR2 YYNGEE. The CDR3 protein is CASSPKDGHNQPQHF. Here the CDR3 DNA reads TGTGCCAGCAGCCCGAAGGACGGCCACAATCAGCCCCAGCATTTT.

This rearrangement joins TRBV4-2 to TRBJ1-1; 7 bases are shared with TRBD1. The J segment lost 5 bases and the V segment lost 2 bases, leaving 8 bases of the junction unmatched. The germline CDR1 and CDR2 sequences are LGHNA and YNFKEQ. The CDR3 is 15 residues long. CDR3 residues: CASSQPIQGRTEAFF. The CDR3 DNA reads TGTGCCAGCAGCCAACCCATACAGGGGAGGACTGAAGCTTTCTTT.

V gene TRBV9 combines with J gene TRBJ1-1; D unresolved. The CDR3 sequence is 15 residues long. V shed 3 bases and J shed 5 bases, with 17 bases lying between them. In germline, CDR1 is SGDLS, CDR2 YYNGEE. The CDR3 DNA reads as TGTGCCAGCAGCGCCGAATTTGACGCGTGGACTGAAGCTTTCTTT. Its translation: CASSAEFDAWTEAFF.

This chain connects TRBV28 to TRBJ2-2; no clear D. There are 13 residues in the CDR3. V lost 6 bases, J lost 2 bases, and 7 bases lay in between. From germline, CDR1 is MDHEN and CDR2 SYDVKM. The CDR3 DNA is TGTGCCAGCAGCAACCCAAACACCGGGGAGCTGTTTTTT. Translation: CASSNPNTGELFF.

This chain uses TRBV20-1 with TRBJ2-1; D is unresolved. V was clipped by 5 bases and J by 7 bases, with 9 bases between them. The CDR3 has 11 residues. Germline assignment: CDR1 DFQATT and CDR2 SNEGSKA (reference sequence). The CDR3 nucleotides read TGCAGTGCTCCAGGCGGTAATGAGCAGTTCTTC. Residues: CSAPGGNEQFF.

This chain connects TRBV29-1 to TRBJ1-1; 8 bases are a match to TRBD1. V lost 1 base and J lost 10; bases outside the gene matches: 8. Germline V lookup: CDR1 SQVTM, CDR2 ANQGSEA. This CDR3 comprises 13 residues. The DNA of the CDR3 is TGCAGCGTTGAAGGGCTCGGCAGGGGGCTAGCTTTCTTT. This gives the protein CSVEGLGRGLAFF.

CDR3 sequence: CASSQSWTSSRETQYF. CDR3 bases: TGTGCCAGCAGCCAATCATGGACTAGCTCTAGGGAGACCCAGTACTTC. The genes are TRBV7-2 and TRBJ2-5, with 8 bases matching TRBD2. There are 16 residues in the CDR3. CDR1 is SGHTA and CDR2 is FQGNSA in the germline V gene. V was pared by 5 bases and J by 5 bases, with 13 bases of the junction left unmatched.

CDR3 DNA: TGTGCCAGCTCCCCCCGGGGCACCGCCTACGAGCAGTACTTC. It codes for CASSPRGTAYEQYF. The J gene is TRBJ2-7, the V gene TRBV18; either TRBD1 or TRBD2 may supply D (5 bases each). The CDR3 consists of 14 residues. Trimming shortened V by 6 bases and J by 2 bases, and 14 bases separated the two germline ends. Per germline, CDR1 KGHSH and CDR2 LQKENI.